This T cell receptor (beta chain) appears in the sequencing data of a study of T cell repertoires in cytomegalovirus infection. Whole-study results and caveats: Predominance within the ex vivo response was attributable to HLA-C-restricted CMV-specific TCR beta clonotypes.

CDR1 is SGHVS and CDR2 is FQNEAQ in the germline V gene. The CDR3 spans 16 residues. V lost 5 bases to trimming and J lost 5 bases; unmatched junction nucleotides: 10. Each CDR3 protein gets one entry after TCRdb re-called the reads with MiXCR. The repertoire holds roughly 500,000 distinct CDR3 sequences, with 33% as singletons. Comment on this clonotype: What it binds is not known.

This receptor was taken from a human donor in good health (CMV status not recorded). Some clones in this sample may be carry-over from other donors' samples. V is TRBV7-8 and J is TRBJ1-5; 9 nucleotides match TRBD1. The sequenced sample was cultured PBMCs, obtained from culture after CMV antigen stimulation. The CDR3 region is CASSQDRGSPYQPQHF. The DNA of the CDR3 is TGTGCCAGCAGCCAGGACAGGGGTTCGCCCTATCAGCCCCAGCATTTT.